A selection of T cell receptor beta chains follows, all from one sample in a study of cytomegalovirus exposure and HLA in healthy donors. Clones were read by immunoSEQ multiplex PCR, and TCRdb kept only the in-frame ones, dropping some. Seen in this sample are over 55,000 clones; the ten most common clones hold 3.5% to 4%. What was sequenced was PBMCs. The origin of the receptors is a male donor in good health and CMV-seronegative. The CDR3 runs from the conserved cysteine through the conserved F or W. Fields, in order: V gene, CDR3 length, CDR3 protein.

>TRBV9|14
CASSGGDIFVGYTF
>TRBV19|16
CASSPWSPGTGQKLFF
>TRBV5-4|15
CASSQSRQAHTEAFF
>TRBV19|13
CASSPGSYNEQFF
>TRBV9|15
CASSHGQGAREKLFF
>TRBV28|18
CASSLIRNRGLAKNIQYF
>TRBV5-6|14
CASSLAQGVGGYTF
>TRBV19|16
CASSSPGGRGTGELFF
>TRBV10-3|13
CAIRGQGGYEQYF
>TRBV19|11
CASSWDRVAFF
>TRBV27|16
CASSLRGHRGNQPQHF
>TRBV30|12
CAFDSPGGELFF
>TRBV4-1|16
CASSQVRAGADNEQFF
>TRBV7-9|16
CASSSQKQGAALPLHF
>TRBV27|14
CASSPEVAEETQYF
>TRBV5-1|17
CASSLAADLSAGNTIYF
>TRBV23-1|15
CASSPASGGKDEQFF
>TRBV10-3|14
CAISSGGLADTQYF
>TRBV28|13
CASRYRKVGEQYF
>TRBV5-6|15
CASSHRPVPDNEQYF
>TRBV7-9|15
CASSFSTGPGNTIYF
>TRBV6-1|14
CASSESIRSQPQHF
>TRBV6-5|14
CASSPGPLNTEAFF
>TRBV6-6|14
CASSSLGRGDTQYF
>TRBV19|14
CASSPGTGNYEQYF
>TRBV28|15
CASRLPGGGNYGYTF
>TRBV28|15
CASSSAGTGVIEQYF
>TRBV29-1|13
CSVAQYRGYEQYF
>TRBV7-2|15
CASSSPGHTSYEQYF
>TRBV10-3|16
CAISEGTSGGSDTQYF
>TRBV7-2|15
CASTLTGGTNEKLFF
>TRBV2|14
CASSSERGGSPLHF
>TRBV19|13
CASSINRGAEAFF
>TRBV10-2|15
CASSESGGRSYEQYF
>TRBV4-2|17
CASSQERGTGGYNEQFF
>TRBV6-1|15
CASSNLLGASYEQYF
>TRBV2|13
CASSYDTNYGYTF
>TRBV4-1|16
CASRPSGEYSNQPQHF
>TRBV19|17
CASSTAQQLGIHNEQFF
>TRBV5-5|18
CASSLWGGEGTGTPPLHF
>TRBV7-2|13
CATLAGGGDTQYF
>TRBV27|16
CASSSFRDRGLNEQFF
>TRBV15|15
CATSLPGAAKNIQYF
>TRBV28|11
CASSYARGQYF
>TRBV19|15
CASSIPRTSLGEQFF
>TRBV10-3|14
CAISQGLLQTEAFF
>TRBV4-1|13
CDSSPQGRDGYTF
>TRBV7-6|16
CASSPTEGVTSYEQYF
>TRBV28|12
CAGGKNAYEQYF